These 8 T cell receptor beta chains were sequenced from one sample in a study of cytomegalovirus exposure and HLA in healthy donors. This PCR relied on a set of 60 Vbeta primers and 13 Jbeta primers. The table came from immunoSEQ multiplex PCR; TCRdb's copy has only in-frame clones and leaves some out. The repertoire holds about 120,000 clones, around 77% seen once, with 15% to 20% in the top ten. The sequenced sample consisted of PBMCs. Source of these receptors: a man aged 45 to 65 in good health and CMV-seropositive.

The chain uses TRBV10-1 and TRBJ2-5; TRBD2 matches 7 bases. Germline loops: CDR1 WNHNN, CDR2 SYGVQD (reference sequence). CDR3 length: 14 amino acids. The ends lost 9 bases at V and 0 bases at J; junction bases unmatched: 7. This chain's CDR3 is CASTSGVDQETQYF. CDR3 DNA sequence: TGCGCCAGTACGAGCGGGGTCGACCAAGAGACCCAGTACTTC.

This rearrangement joins TRBV14 to TRBJ1-1; D gene unclear. This CDR3 region has 14 residues. CDR1 is SGHDN and CDR2 is FVKESK in the germline V gene. The V end lost 4 bases, the J end lost 1 base, and 10 bases lay between the germline ends. CDR3 amino acids: CASSLQRKNTEAFF. For the CDR3, the DNA is TGTGCCAGCAGCCTTCAGCGGAAGAACACTGAAGCTTTCTTT.

Points on this clone: The junction does not match germline at one end; this may be a read error. J is TRBJ2-1 and V is TRBV14; TRBD2 agrees at 8 bases. The V gene's germline CDR1 is SGHDN and CDR2 FVKESK. CDR3 length: 16 amino acids. CDR3 nucleotide sequence: TGTGCCAGCAGCCAAGCGGGGGGGCTAAAGCAAAATGAGCAGCTCTTC. Its protein is CASSQAGGLKQNEQLF.

This clone showed up just a few times. The rearrangement joins TRBV18 to TRBJ1-4, with 7 bases identical to TRBD1. Unmatched junction bases numbered 7, after V lost 4 bases and J lost 2 bases. This CDR3 has 16 residues. Germline CDR1 is KGHSH and CDR2 is LQKENI. The CDR3 loop is CASSQQGQGTNEKLFF. The CDR3 region has the DNA TGTGCCAGCTCACAACAGGGGCAAGGTACTAATGAAAAACTGTTTTTT.

The chain couples TRBV6-5 to TRBJ1-1; 9 bases agree with TRBD1. The J segment lost 5 bases and the V segment lost 4 bases, leaving 11 bases of the junction unmatched. Germline CDR1 and CDR2: MNHEY and SVGAGI. The CDR3 runs 16 residues. The CDR3 reads CASSSLPGTGRTEAFF. For the CDR3, the DNA is TGTGCCAGCAGTTCCTTACCCGGGACAGGGAGGACTGAAGCTTTCTTT.

J is TRBJ1-1 and V is TRBV2; 8 bases fit TRBD1. Germline V gene data show CDR1 as SNHLY and CDR2 as FYNNEI. CDR3 length: 15 residues. Losses at the gene ends were 5 bases for V and 7 bases for J; bases not matched to a gene: 12. CDR3 amino acids: CASSLNSQGAGEAFF. In nucleotides, the CDR3 is TGTGCCAGCAGTTTAAACTCCCAGGGGGCCGGTGAAGCTTTCTTT.

The chain couples TRBV6-6 to TRBJ1-1; no firm D call. V shed 0 bases and J shed 4 bases, with 9 bases lying between them. Per the germline V gene, CDR1 is MNHNY and CDR2 is SVGAGI (reference sequence). The length of the CDR3 is 14 residues. The CDR3 here is CASSYSVESTEAFF. DNA for the CDR3: TGTGCCAGCAGTTACTCGGTGGAGTCCACTGAAGCTTTCTTT.

This rearrangement joins TRBV5-6 to TRBJ1-2, with no clear D. CDR3 size: 14 residues. The V end was cut by 2 bases, the J end by 2 bases, with 10 bases between. Germline CDR1 and CDR2: SGHDT and YYEEEE. The CDR3 here is CASSLQLPNYGYTF. The CDR3 nucleotides read TGTGCCAGCAGCTTACAACTACCCAACTATGGCTACACCTTC.